The 11 T cell receptor beta chains reported below all come from one sample, sequenced in a study of blood T cell repertoires in COVID-19. Assay: immunoSEQ multiplex PCR; the TCRdb copy retains only in-frame clones and omits some. Of about 110,000 clones detected, less than 75% appear once; the ten largest clones hold around 1.9%. The source material was peripheral blood. All receptors derive from a woman aged 40 to 50 with acute or convalescent COVID-19.

This chain connects TRBV5-1 to TRBJ1-1, with TRBD1 matching over 9 bases. CDR3 length: 14 amino acids. Per the germline V gene, CDR1 is SGHRS and CDR2 is YFSETQ. Germline trimming cut 4 bases from V and 3 bases from J; bases unmatched to any gene: 4. The CDR3 here is CASSPGTGYTEAFF. CDR3 DNA: TGCGCCAGCAGCCCGGGGACAGGGTACACTGAAGCTTTCTTT.

This chain uses TRBV6-2 or TRBV6-3 with TRBJ2-3; the match to TRBD1 covers 8 bases. CDR1 is MNHEY, CDR2 SVGEGT, per germline. The CDR3 covers 16 residues. V was clipped by 2 bases and J by 2 bases; unmatched bases: 6. The CDR3, as DNA: TGTGCCAGCAGTTACCCCCAGGGGGCAAACACAGATACGCAGTATTTT. Amino acid sequence: CASSYPQGANTDTQYF.

This clone was counted a single time. The chain links TRBV5-4 to TRBJ1-1; D is ambiguous. CDR1 is SGHNT, CDR2 YYREEE, per germline (reference sequence). The CDR3 totals 13 residues. Trimming took off 1 base at V and 6 bases at J, with 10 bases between the two ends. The CDR3 spells CASSLNGVPEAFF. The CDR3 DNA follows: TGTGCCAGCAGCTTGAACGGGGTCCCTGAAGCTTTCTTT.

This clone came up once. The CDR3 nucleotides are TGTGCCAGCAGCCCTCGGACAGTCTACTTGGAAGAGACCCAGTACTTC. Amino acids: CASSPRTVYLEETQYF. The genes are TRBV5-5 and TRBJ2-5, with D possibly matching TRBD1 (6 bases). The length of the CDR3 is 16 residues. Germline CDR1 reads SGHKS; CDR2 reads YYEKEE (reference sequence). V dropped 4 bases and J dropped 3 bases, with 19 bases sitting between them.

The rearrangement joins TRBV19 to TRBJ1-5; D is unresolved. CDR1 is LNHDA and CDR2 is SQIVND in the germline V gene (reference sequence). Trimming removed 4 bases at V and 0 bases at J, with 10 bases between. CDR3 length: 15 amino acids. This CDR3 reads CASSSVQNSNQPQHF. Here the CDR3 DNA reads TGTGCCAGTAGTAGCGTACAGAATAGCAATCAGCCCCAGCATTTT.

This sequence joins TRBV6-6 and TRBJ2-2, with 9 bases matching TRBD2. The CDR3 totals 14 residues. V gave up 10 bases and J gave up 4 bases; unmatched junction bases: 7. CDR1 and CDR2 (germline): MNHNY, SVGAGI (reference sequence). CDR3 loop: CATLLAGFTGELFF. The DNA for the CDR3 is TGTGCCACTTTACTAGCGGGTTTCACCGGGGAGCTGTTTTTT.

The chain employs TRBV19 and TRBJ1-2; 7 nucleotides agree with TRBD1. With V trimmed by 0 bases and J by 2 bases, 6 bases remained unmatched. Germline lookup yields CDR1 LNHDA and CDR2 SQIVND (reference sequence). The CDR3 length is 16 residues. The CDR3 region is CASSIDGDRVNYGYTF. CDR3 sequence (DNA): TGTGCCAGTAGTATAGACGGGGACAGAGTCAACTATGGCTACACCTTC.

This clone was seen just once. This chain links TRBV5-1 with TRBJ2-3, with TRBD2 as a possible D gene (7 bases). V dropped 2 bases and J dropped 5 bases, with 12 bases sitting between them. The CDR3 has 14 residues. Germline CDR1 and CDR2: SGHRS and YFSETQ. CDR3 sequence: CASSLGGVGDTQYF. The CDR3 bases are TGCGCCAGCAGCTTAGGGGGGGTCGGAGATACGCAGTATTTT.

DNA of the CDR3: TGTGCCAGCAGCCCTCGGGACAGGGAAGGCTATGGCTACACCTTC. It codes for CASSPRDREGYGYTF. The chain links TRBV3-1 (or the pseudogene TRBV3-2) to TRBJ1-2; 9 nucleotides agree with TRBD1. V lost 4 bases to trimming and J lost 4 bases; unmatched junction nucleotides: 7. This CDR3 is built from 15 residues. Germline V lookup: CDR1 LGHDT, CDR2 YNNKEL (reference sequence).

Here the CDR3 reads CAWSVSVSSYEQYF. The CDR3 DNA reads TGTGCCTGGAGTGTAAGTGTCAGCTCCTACGAGCAGTACTTC. The V call is TRBV30, the J call TRBJ2-7; unclear D gene. The V end lost 0 bases, the J end lost 0 bases, and 9 bases lay between the germline ends. The V gene's germline CDR1 is GTSNPN and CDR2 SVGIG (reference sequence). CDR3 length: 14 amino acids.

This chain links TRBV25-1 with TRBJ2-7; 10 positions match TRBD2. The germline V gene has CDR1 MGHDK and CDR2 SYGVNS. The ends lost 1 base at V and 4 bases at J; junction bases unmatched: 7. CDR3 size: 16 residues. CDR3 sequence (DNA): TGTGCCAGCAGTGAATTTAGGGCTAGCGGGGGTTACGAGCAGTACTTC. As protein: CASSEFRASGGYEQYF.